The TCR beta chain described here comes from a study of blood T cell repertoires in COVID-19. On the study more broadly: The origin of the acute and convalescent COVID-19 samples was the United States, Italy and Spain. T cells, B-cell-depleted T cells, or PBMCs provided the cDNA or gDNA that served as material.

Germline CDR1 reads GTSNPN; CDR2 reads SVGIG (reference sequence). Trimming shortened V by 2 bases and J by 5 bases, and 6 bases separated the two germline ends. The CDR3 is made up of 11 amino acids. Per the original methods: For nucleated cells, counts were estimated from reference gene primer amplification. Profiling relied on immunoSEQ multiplex PCR, and the TCRdb table lists in-frame clones only, not all of them. Clone size and V and J calls were adopted from that table, with D and trimming inferred from the DNA. The sample includes over 150,000 clones, 84% of them seen just once. The sequenced material came from peripheral blood. The TCR originated in a human donor in a cohort sampled during active COVID-19. The J gene is TRBJ1-1, the V gene TRBV30; maybe TRBD1 (6 bases). The CDR3 DNA reads TGTGCCTGGAGTCAGGGGACTGAAGCTTTCTTT. The encoded protein is CAWSQGTEAFF.